This entry lists 21 T cell receptor beta chains sequenced from one sample in a study of cytomegalovirus exposure and HLA in healthy donors. Assay used: immunoSEQ multiplex PCR; TCRdb lists only in-frame clones, some missing. Found here are 35,000 to 50,000 clones, 80% to 95% of them singletons; the top ten hold more than 2%. Specimen: PBMCs. These receptors came from a woman younger than 30 in good health and CMV-seronegative.

The chain joins TRBV28 to TRBJ2-7; D is uncertain. The V end lost 5 bases, the J end lost 7 bases, and 9 bases lay between the germline ends. The CDR3 is 11 residues long. Germline lookup yields CDR1 MDHEN and CDR2 SYDVKM. CDR3 sequence (DNA): TGTGCCAGCAGTGCTCCTCGGGAGCAGTACTTC. It translates to CASSAPREQYF.

The chain carries TRBV6-5 and TRBJ1-4, with D unresolved. V was cut by 8 bases and J by 5 bases, with 12 bases left in between. This CDR3 is built from 13 residues. The V gene's germline CDR1 is MNHEY and CDR2 SVGAGI. The CDR3 DNA reads as TGTGCCAGCGGTACACGGGAGAATGAAAAACTGTTTTTT. It is translated as CASGTRENEKLFF.

The chain is built from TRBV5-6 and TRBJ1-2; TRBD1 agrees at 9 bases. V shed 4 bases, J shed 3 bases, and the junction held 10 bases outside the gene matches. The CDR3 is 16 residues long. Germline V CDR1 and CDR2: SGHDT, YYEEEE. The CDR3 region has the DNA TGTGCCAGCAGCCAGACAGGGGGAGTCACGGACTATGGCTACACCTTC. Its translation is CASSQTGGVTDYGYTF.

The chain combines TRBV19 with TRBJ1-5; a weak D match, TRBD1 (6 bases). Germline V gene lookup returns CDR1 LNHDA and CDR2 SQIVND (reference sequence). V lost 5 bases to trimming and J lost 0 bases, with 17 bases between them. CDR3 length equals 17 residues. CDR3 loop: CASSAQTGVHSNQPQHF. The CDR3 coding sequence is TGTGCCAGTAGTGCCCAGACAGGAGTTCATAGCAATCAGCCCCAGCATTTT.

The chain is built from TRBV5-4 and TRBJ2-1; TRBD1 matches 9 bases. This CDR3 is built from 14 residues. Unmatched junction bases numbered 8, after V lost 4 bases and J lost 9 bases. In germline, CDR1 is SGHNT, CDR2 YYREEE (reference sequence). The CDR3 spells CASSMGQGEGEQFF. In DNA form, the CDR3 reads TGTGCCAGCAGCATGGGACAGGGAGAAGGTGAGCAGTTCTTC.

The chain uses TRBV2 and TRBJ2-1, with 7 positions matching TRBD2. This CDR3 region has 14 residues. Trimming cost V 6 bases and J 6 bases; bases outside gene matches: 8. Germline CDR1 and CDR2: SNHLY and FYNNEI. CDR3 residues: CASRLAGVGNEQFF. The CDR3 DNA reads TGTGCCAGCAGGCTGGCGGGGGTGGGCAATGAGCAGTTCTTC.

The chain recombines TRBV6-6 with TRBJ1-1, with D possibly matching TRBD1 (5 bases). The ends were cut back, 0 bases at V and 7 bases at J, with 9 bases in the middle. CDR3 length: 13 amino acids. The germline CDR1 and CDR2 sequences are MNHNY and SVGAGI (reference sequence). CDR3 amino acids: CASSYSMTVEAFF. In DNA form, the CDR3 reads TGTGCCAGCAGTTACTCGATGACAGTTGAAGCTTTCTTT.

The chain carries TRBV28 and TRBJ2-7; 7 bases match TRBD2. The CDR3 has 15 amino acids. CDR1 is MDHEN, CDR2 SYDVKM, per germline. After removal of 7 bases from V and 3 bases from J, the junction contained 12 bases not matched to a gene. CDR3 bases: TGTGCCAGCACCGATGGGGGGGTGGGAGACTACGAGCAGTACTTC. It yields the protein CASTDGGVGDYEQYF.

Comments on this clone: This CDR3 is also generated by other DNA sequences in the sample. The chain employs TRBV10-3 and TRBJ1-1, with 7 nucleotides matching TRBD1. The germline V gene has CDR1 ENHRY and CDR2 SYGVKD. V was clipped by 0 bases and J by 3 bases; unmatched bases: 7. CDR3 length equals 16 residues. The CDR3 spells CAISESDIGGHTEAFF. For the CDR3, the DNA is TGTGCCATCAGTGAGTCAGATATAGGGGGCCACACTGAAGCTTTCTTT.

The V call is TRBV2, the J call TRBJ1-5, with D perhaps matching TRBD1 (6 bases). Germline V lookup: CDR1 SNHLY, CDR2 FYNNEI. There are 15 residues in the CDR3. V lost 7 bases, J lost 1 base, and 14 bases lay in between. Here the CDR3 reads CASNDRTGSNQPQHF. CDR3 nucleotides: TGTGCCAGCAACGACAGGACCGGGAGCAATCAGCCCCAGCATTTT.

V is TRBV7-2 and J is TRBJ2-1; possible D gene TRBD2, 6 bases. Trimming cost V 5 bases and J 4 bases, with 12 bases left between them. This CDR3 region has 14 residues. The germline CDR1 and CDR2 sequences are SGHTA and FQGNSA. The CDR3 is CASSERAEYNEQFF. CDR3 sequence (DNA): TGTGCCAGCAGCGAGCGGGCGGAGTACAATGAGCAGTTCTTC.

The J gene is TRBJ2-6, the V gene TRBV5-4, with D tentatively TRBD1 (5 bases). This CDR3 contains 16 residues. Germline values: CDR1 SGHNT, CDR2 YYREEE (reference sequence). V was pared by 0 bases and J by 0 bases, with 7 bases between. The CDR3 sequence is CASSLGGSSGANVLTF. The DNA for the CDR3 is TGTGCCAGCAGCTTGGGGGGCAGCTCTGGGGCCAACGTCCTGACTTTC.

The rearrangement links TRBV19 to TRBJ1-2, with 9 bases lining up with TRBD1. There are 12 residues in the CDR3. The V segment lost 10 bases and the J segment 5 bases; nucleotides outside the gene matches: 5. CDR1 is LNHDA and CDR2 is SQIVND in the germline V gene (reference sequence). The CDR3 DNA sequence: TGTGCCACAAGGGGACAGGGATATGGCTACACCTTC. Translation: CATRGQGYGYTF.

The chain combines TRBV5-6 with TRBJ1-4; TRBD1 aligns across 9 bases. Trimming removed 4 bases from V and 10 bases from J; junction bases left unmatched: 11. The CDR3 extends over 15 amino acids. Germline lookup yields CDR1 SGHDT and CDR2 YYEEEE. Here the CDR3 DNA reads TGTGCCAGCAGCGGGAACAGGGGGCTTACCGGAAAACTGTTTTTT. Protein: CASSGNRGLTGKLFF.

This chain joins TRBV28 and TRBJ2-7; D is ambiguous. Per the germline V gene, CDR1 is MDHEN and CDR2 is SYDVKM. Trimming took 3 bases from V and 6 from J, leaving 12 bases between them. CDR3 length: 13 residues. CDR3 in amino acids: CASSFGFSGEQYF. The CDR3 coding sequence is TGTGCCAGCAGTTTCGGTTTTTCGGGCGAGCAGTACTTC.

The chain couples TRBV10-3 to TRBJ1-6; D uncertain. The germline V gene has CDR1 ENHRY and CDR2 SYGVKD. Between the trimmed V and J ends, which lost 3 bases and 8 bases, there was a span of 8 bases. CDR3 size: 13 residues. The CDR3, as DNA: TGTGCCATCAGTGACAATACAGATTCACCCCTCCACTTT. Amino acid sequence: CAISDNTDSPLHF.

The chain couples TRBV28 to TRBJ1-2; D is undetermined. Trimming took off 1 base at V and 6 bases at J, with 3 bases between the two ends. Germline values: CDR1 MDHEN, CDR2 SYDVKM. The CDR3 runs to 11 residues. The CDR3 DNA sequence: TGTGCCAGCAGTTTATTAAATGGCTACACCTTC. Translated, it gives CASSLLNGYTF.

This sequence joins TRBV28 and TRBJ1-4, with a tentative D call TRBD1 (5 bases). Trimming removed 6 bases at V and 6 bases at J, with 17 bases between. This CDR3 comprises 15 residues. CDR1 and CDR2 (germline): MDHEN, SYDVKM. DNA for the CDR3: TGTGCCAGCAGGAATCCAGGGTCAGGCGATGAAAAACTGTTTTTT. This codes for CASRNPGSGDEKLFF.

This sequence joins TRBV7-2 and TRBJ2-2; 8 nucleotides agree with TRBD1. V gave up 1 base and J gave up 3 bases; unmatched junction bases: 10. This CDR3 is 18 amino acids long. CDR1 and CDR2 (germline): SGHTA, FQGNSA. CDR3 DNA sequence: TGTGCCAGCAGCTTAGTTCCAGGGGGCTATGCGGACACCGGGGAGCTGTTTTTT. It yields the protein CASSLVPGGYADTGELFF.

The V call is TRBV6-1, the J call TRBJ1-3; D is possibly TRBD1 (5 bases). V lost 4 bases to trimming and J lost 16 bases, with 14 bases between them. CDR3 size: 11 residues. Germline CDR1 is MNHNS and CDR2 is SASEGT. This chain's CDR3 is CASSAGPDHYF. The CDR3 nucleotides are TGTGCCAGCAGTGCAGGGCCGGACCATTATTTT.

This sequence joins TRBV4-1 and TRBJ1-1; 7 bases align to TRBD1. The germline gives CDR1 MGHRA, CDR2 YSYEKL. Trimming took 5 bases from V and 2 from J; bases not matched to a gene: 8. The CDR3 length is 15 residues. The CDR3 protein is CASSLEDRSNTEAFF. The CDR3 nucleotides read TGCGCCAGCAGCTTAGAGGACAGGAGTAACACTGAAGCTTTCTTT.